This T cell receptor (beta chain) emerged from a study of shared clonotypes between healthy human individuals. Looking at the study overall: Aged 18 to 49, the donors were a couple of women and three men. CD4 naive cells filled three plates per donor, CD4 memory three, CD8 naive two and CD8 memory one. Points from the study as a whole: Sharing across four donors was seen in 4% to 5.5% of naive CD4 clonotypes.

Looked up from germline, CDR1 is SGHAT and CDR2 is FQNNGV. V lost 4 bases and J lost 6, with 12 bases in between. The CDR3 loop spans 13 amino acids. Sorted-subset replicate PCRs used 150 to 250 ng of genomic DNA. This amount corresponded to about 30,000 T cell genomes. Generated by immunoSEQ multiplex PCR, the TCRdb table keeps only in-frame clones and is missing some. The sample carries roughly 640,000 clones, under 80% recorded once. With respect to this clone: Its antigen is still unknown.

This chain connects TRBV11-2 to TRBJ2-5; D not resolved. The TCR comes from a woman between 25 and 40 years old in good health. Sequenced input: memory CD4+ T cells sorted from blood. Subset specified: CD45RA-negative fraction. CDR3 in DNA: TGTGCCAGCAGCTCCAGTGGGGTTCAGACCCAGTACTTC. Translated: CASSSSGVQTQYF.